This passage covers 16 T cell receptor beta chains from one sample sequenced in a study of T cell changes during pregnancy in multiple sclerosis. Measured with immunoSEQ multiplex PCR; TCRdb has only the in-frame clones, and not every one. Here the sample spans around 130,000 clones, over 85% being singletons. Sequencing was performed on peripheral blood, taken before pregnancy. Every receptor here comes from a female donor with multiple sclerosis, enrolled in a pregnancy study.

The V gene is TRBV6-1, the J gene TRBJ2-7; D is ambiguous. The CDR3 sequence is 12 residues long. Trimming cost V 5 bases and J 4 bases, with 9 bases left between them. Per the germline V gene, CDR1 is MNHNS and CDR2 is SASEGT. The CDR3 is CASSFRSYEQYF. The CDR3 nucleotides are TGTGCCAGCAGTTTCAGGTCTTACGAGCAGTACTTC.

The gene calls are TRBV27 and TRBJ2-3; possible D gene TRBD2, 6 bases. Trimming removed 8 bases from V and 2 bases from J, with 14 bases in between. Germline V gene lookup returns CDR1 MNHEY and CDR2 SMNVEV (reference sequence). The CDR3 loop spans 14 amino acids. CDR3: CASGVAGPTDTQYF. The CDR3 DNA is TGTGCCAGCGGTGTCGCGGGGCCCACAGATACGCAGTATTTT.

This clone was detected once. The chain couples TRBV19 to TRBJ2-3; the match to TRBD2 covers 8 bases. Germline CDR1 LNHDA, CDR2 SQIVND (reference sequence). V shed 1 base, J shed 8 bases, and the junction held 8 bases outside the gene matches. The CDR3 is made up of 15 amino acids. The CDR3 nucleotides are TGTGCCAGTAGTATAGGTCCGGGGCTAGCGGGTACGCAGTATTTT. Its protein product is CASSIGPGLAGTQYF.

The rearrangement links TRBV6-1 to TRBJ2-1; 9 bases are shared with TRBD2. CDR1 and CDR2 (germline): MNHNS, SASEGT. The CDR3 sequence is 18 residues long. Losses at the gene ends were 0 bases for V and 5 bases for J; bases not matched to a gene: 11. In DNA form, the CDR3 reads TGTGCCAGCAGTGAAGCAAGGAGCGGGAGGTTTTTAAACAATGAGCAGTTCTTC. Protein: CASSEARSGRFLNNEQFF.

The CDR3 sequence is CASSLRGTSGSSARPDTQYF. As DNA, the CDR3 is TGCGCCAGCAGCTTGAGAGGGACTAGCGGGAGCAGCGCTAGACCAGATACGCAGTATTTT. The J gene is TRBJ2-3, the V gene TRBV5-1, with 14 bases lining up with TRBD2. The trim removed 1 base at V and 4 bases at J, leaving 14 bases unmatched. CDR1 and CDR2 (germline): SGHRS, YFSETQ. The CDR3 runs to 20 residues.

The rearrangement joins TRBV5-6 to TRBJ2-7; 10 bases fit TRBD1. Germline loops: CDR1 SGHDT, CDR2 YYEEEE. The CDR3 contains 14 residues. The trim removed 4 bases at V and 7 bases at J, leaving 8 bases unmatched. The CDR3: CASSETGGLLEQYF. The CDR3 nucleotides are TGTGCCAGCAGCGAGACAGGGGGCTTGCTGGAGCAGTACTTC.

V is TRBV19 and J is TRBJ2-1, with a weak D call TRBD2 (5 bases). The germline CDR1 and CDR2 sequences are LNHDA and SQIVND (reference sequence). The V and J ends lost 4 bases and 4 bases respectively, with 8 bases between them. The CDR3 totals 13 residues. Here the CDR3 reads CASSTGVYNEQFF. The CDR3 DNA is TGTGCCAGTAGTACCGGGGTTTACAATGAGCAGTTCTTC. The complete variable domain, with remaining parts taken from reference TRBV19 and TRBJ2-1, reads DGGITQSPKYLFRKEGQNVTLSCEQNLNHDAMYWYRQDPGQGLRLIYYSQIVNDFQKGDIAEGYSVSREKKESFPLTVTSAQKNPTAFYLCASSTGVYNEQFFGPGTRLTVL.

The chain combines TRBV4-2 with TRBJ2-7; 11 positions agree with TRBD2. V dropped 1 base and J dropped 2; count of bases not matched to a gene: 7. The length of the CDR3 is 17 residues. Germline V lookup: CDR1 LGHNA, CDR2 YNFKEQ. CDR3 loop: CASSQVASGGSPYEQYF. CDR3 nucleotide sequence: TGTGCCAGCAGCCAAGTGGCTAGCGGGGGGTCCCCCTACGAGCAGTACTTC.

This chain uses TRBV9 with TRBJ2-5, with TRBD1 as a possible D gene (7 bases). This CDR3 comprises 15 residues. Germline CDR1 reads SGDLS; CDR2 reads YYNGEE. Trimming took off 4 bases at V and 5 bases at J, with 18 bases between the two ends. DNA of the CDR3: TGTGCCAGCAGCCCCGGAGGAGGGGGCGCCGAGACCCAGTACTTC. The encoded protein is CASSPGGGGAETQYF. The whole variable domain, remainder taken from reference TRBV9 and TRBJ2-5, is DSGVTQTPKHLITATGQRVTLRCSPRSGDLSVYWYQQSLDQGLQFLIQYYNGEERAKGNILERFSAQQFPDLHSELNLSSLELGDSALYFCASSPGGGGAETQYFGPGTRLLVL.

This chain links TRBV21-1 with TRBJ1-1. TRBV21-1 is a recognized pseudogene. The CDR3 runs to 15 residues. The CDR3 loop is CASNKGGGWSTEAFF. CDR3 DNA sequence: TGTGCCAGCAACAAGGGCGGGGGTTGGAGCACTGAAGCTTTCTTT.

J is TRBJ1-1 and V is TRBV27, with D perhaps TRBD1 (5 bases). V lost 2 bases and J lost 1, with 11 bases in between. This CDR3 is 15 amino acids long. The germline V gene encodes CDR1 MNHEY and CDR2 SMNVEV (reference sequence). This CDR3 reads CASSLLRATNTEAFF. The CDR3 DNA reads TGTGCCAGCAGTTTACTCAGGGCTACGAACACTGAAGCTTTCTTT.

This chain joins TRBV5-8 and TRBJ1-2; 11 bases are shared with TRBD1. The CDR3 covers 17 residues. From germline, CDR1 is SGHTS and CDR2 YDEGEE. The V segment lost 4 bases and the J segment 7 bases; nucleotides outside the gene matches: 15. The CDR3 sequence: CASSRGITGTGGPGYTF. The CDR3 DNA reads TGTGCCAGCAGCCGGGGGATTACCGGGACAGGGGGGCCTGGCTACACCTTC. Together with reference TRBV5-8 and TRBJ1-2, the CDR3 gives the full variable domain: EAGVTQSPTHLIKTRGQQATLRCSPISGHTSVYWYQQALGLGLQFLLWYDEGEERNRGNFPPRFSGRQFPNYSSELNVNALELEDSALYLCASSRGITGTGGPGYTFGSGTRLTVV.

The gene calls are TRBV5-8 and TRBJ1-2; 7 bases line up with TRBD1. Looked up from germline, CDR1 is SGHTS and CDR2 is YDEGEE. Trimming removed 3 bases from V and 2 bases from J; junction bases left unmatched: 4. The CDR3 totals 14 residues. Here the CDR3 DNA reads TGTGCCAGCAGCTCGGACAGGCTCAACTATGGCTACACCTTC. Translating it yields CASSSDRLNYGYTF.

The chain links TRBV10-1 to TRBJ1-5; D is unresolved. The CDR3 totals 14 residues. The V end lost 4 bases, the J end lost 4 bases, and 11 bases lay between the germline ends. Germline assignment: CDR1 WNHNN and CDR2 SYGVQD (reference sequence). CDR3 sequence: CASSGGGRNQPQHF. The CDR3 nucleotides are TGCGCCAGCAGTGGAGGCGGCAGAAATCAGCCCCAGCATTTT.

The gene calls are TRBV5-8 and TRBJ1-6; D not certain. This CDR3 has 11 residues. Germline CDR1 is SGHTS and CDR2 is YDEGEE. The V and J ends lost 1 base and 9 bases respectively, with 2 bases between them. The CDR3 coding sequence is TGTGCCAGCAGCTTGCTTTCACCCCTCCACTTT. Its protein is CASSLLSPLHF.

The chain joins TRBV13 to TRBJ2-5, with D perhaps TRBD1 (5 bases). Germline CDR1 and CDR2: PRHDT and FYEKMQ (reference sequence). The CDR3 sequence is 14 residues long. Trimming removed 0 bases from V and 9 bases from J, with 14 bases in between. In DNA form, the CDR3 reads TGTGCCAGCAGCTTAGGGGGATCCCACAGGCCCCAGTACTTC. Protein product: CASSLGGSHRPQYF.